The present T cell receptor beta chain was sequenced within a study of PD-1 blockade in classical Hodgkin lymphoma. Clones were read by immunoSEQ multiplex PCR, and TCRdb kept only the in-frame ones, dropping some. The sample records 49,000 or so clones, around three quarters being singletons. After autologous stem cell transplantation all patients relapsed, and prior brentuximab vedotin exposure differed between cohorts. Complete response, partial response or progressive disease was recorded as best response. This CDR3 region has 14 residues. Trimming cost V 3 bases and J 4 bases, with 12 bases left between them. The germline gives CDR1 PRHDT, CDR2 FYEKMQ (reference sequence).

The sample was peripheral blood mononuclear cells (PBMCs), taken before the second cycle of nivolumab. The receptor was isolated from a human donor with classical Hodgkin lymphoma. This chain joins TRBV13 and TRBJ1-2; D remains unclear. CDR3: CASSLIQTTYGYTF. The CDR3 DNA reads as TGTGCCAGCAGCTTGATACAGACAACCTATGGCTACACCTTC. Using reference TRBV13 and TRBJ1-2 for the parts outside the CDR3, the full variable domain is AAGVIQSPRHLIKEKRETATLKCYPIPRHDTVYWYQQGPGQDPQFLISFYEKMQSDKGSIPDRFSAQQFSDYHSELNMSSLELGDSALYFCASSLIQTTYGYTFGSGTRLTVV.